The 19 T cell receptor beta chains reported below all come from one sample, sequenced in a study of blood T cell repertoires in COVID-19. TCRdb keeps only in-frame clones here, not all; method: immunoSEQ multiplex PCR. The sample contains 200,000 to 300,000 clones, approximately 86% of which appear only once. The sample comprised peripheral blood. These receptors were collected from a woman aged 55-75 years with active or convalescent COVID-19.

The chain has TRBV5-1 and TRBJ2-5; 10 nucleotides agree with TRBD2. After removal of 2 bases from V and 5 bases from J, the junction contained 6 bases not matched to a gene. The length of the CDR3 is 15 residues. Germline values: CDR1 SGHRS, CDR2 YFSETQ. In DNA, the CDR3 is TGCGCCAGCAGCTTCTCTAGCGGGAGCCAGGAGACCCAGTACTTC. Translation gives CASSFSSGSQETQYF. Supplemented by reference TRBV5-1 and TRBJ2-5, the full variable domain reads KAGVTQTPRYLIKTRGQQVTLSCSPISGHRSVSWYQQTPGQGLQFLFEYFSETQRNKGNFPGRFSGRQFSNSRSEMNVSTLELGDSALYLCASSFSSGSQETQYFGPGTRLLVL.

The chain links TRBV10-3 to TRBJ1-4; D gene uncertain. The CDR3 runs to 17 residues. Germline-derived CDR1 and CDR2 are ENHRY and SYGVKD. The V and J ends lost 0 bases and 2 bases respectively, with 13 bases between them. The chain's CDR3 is CAISESNMGQTNEKLFF. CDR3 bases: TGTGCCATCAGTGAGTCGAATATGGGCCAGACTAATGAAAAACTGTTTTTT.

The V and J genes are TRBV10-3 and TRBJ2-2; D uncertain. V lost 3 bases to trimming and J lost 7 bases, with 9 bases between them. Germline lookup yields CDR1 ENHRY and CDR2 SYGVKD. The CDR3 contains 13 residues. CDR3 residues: CAISESRSGELFF. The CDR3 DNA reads TGTGCCATCAGTGAATCCCGGAGCGGGGAGCTGTTTTTT.

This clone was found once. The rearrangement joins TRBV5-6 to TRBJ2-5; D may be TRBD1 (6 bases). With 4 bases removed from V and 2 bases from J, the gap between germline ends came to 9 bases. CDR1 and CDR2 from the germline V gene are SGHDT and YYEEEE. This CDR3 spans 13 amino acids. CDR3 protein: CASSTGTQETQYF. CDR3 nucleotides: TGTGCCAGCAGCACCGGGACACAAGAGACCCAGTACTTC. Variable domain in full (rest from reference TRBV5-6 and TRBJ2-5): DAGVTQSPTHLIKTRGQQVTLRCSPKSGHDTVSWYQQALGQGPQFIFQYYEEEERQRGNFPDRFSGHQFPNYSSELNVNALLLGDSALYLCASSTGTQETQYFGPGTRLLVL.

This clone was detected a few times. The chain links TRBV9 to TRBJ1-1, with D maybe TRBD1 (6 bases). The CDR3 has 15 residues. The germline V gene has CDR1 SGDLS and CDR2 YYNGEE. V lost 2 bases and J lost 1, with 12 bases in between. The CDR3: CASSVSGHQNTEAFF. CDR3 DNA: TGTGCCAGCAGCGTCTCGGGACACCAGAACACTGAAGCTTTCTTT.

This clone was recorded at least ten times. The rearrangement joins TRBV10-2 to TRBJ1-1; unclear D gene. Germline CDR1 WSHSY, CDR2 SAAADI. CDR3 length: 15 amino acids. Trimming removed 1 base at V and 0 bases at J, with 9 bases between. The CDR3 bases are TGCGCCAGCAGTGAGTGGCGGTTGCTGAACACTGAAGCTTTCTTT. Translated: CASSEWRLLNTEAFF.

The CDR3 here is CSVLPGLGEKLFF. CDR3 coding DNA: TGCAGCGTTCTTCCGGGACTAGGAGAAAAACTGTTTTTT. The chain recombines TRBV29-1 with TRBJ1-4; D possibly corresponds to TRBD1 (5 bases). Germline V lookup: CDR1 SQVTM, CDR2 ANQGSEA. The V and J ends lost 5 bases and 8 bases respectively, with 15 bases between them. The CDR3 loop spans 13 amino acids.

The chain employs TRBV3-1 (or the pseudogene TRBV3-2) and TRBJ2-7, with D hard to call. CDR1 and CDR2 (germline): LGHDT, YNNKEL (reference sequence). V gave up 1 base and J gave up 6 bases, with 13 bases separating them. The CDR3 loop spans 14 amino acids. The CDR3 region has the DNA TGTGCCAGCAGCCAAGTCCCGGAGTGGTCCGAGCAGTACTTC. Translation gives CASSQVPEWSEQYF.

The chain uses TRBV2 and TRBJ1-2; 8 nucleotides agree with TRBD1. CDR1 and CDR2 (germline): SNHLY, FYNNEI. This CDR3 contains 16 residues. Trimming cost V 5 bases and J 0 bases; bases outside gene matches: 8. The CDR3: CASSMDRALTNYGYTF. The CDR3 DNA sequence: TGTGCCAGCAGTATGGACAGGGCCTTAACTAACTATGGCTACACCTTC. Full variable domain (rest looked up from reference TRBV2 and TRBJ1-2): EPEVTQTPSHQVTQMGQEVILRCVPISNHLYFYWYRQILGQKVEFLVSFYNNEISEKSEIFDDQFSVERPDGSNFTLKIRSTKLEDSAMYFCASSMDRALTNYGYTFGSGTRLTVV.

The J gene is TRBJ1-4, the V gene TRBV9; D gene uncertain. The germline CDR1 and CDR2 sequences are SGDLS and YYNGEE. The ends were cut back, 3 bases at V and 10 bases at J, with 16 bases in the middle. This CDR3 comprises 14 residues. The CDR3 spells CASSATDWEGKLFF. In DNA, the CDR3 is TGTGCCAGCAGCGCAACGGACTGGGAGGGAAAACTGTTTTTT.

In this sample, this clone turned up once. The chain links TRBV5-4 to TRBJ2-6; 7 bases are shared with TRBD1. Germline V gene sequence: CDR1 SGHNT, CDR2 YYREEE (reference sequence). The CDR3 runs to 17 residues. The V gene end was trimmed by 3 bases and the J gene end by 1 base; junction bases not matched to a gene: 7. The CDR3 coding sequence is TGTGCCAGCAGCTCGTACAGGGGTGCGTCTGGGGCCAACGTCCTGACTTTC. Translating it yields CASSSYRGASGANVLTF.

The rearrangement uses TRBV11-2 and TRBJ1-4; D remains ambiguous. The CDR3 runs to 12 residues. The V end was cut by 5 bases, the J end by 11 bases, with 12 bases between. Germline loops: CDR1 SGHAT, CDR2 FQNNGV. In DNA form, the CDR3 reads TGTGCCAGCAGCGATAACGACTTCAAACTGTTTTTT. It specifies CASSDNDFKLFF. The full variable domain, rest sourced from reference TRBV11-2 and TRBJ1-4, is EAGVAQSPRYKIIEKRQSVAFWCNPISGHATLYWYQQILGQGPKLLIQFQNNGVVDDSQLPKDRFSAERLKGVDSTLKIQPAKLEDSAVYLCASSDNDFKLFFGSGTQLSVL.

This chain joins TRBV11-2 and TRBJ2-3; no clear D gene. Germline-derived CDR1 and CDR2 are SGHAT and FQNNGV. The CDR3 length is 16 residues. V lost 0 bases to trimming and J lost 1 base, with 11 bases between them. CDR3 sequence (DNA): TGTGCCAGCAGCTTAGATCCGTTTATCGGCACAGATACGCAGTATTTT. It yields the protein CASSLDPFIGTDTQYF.

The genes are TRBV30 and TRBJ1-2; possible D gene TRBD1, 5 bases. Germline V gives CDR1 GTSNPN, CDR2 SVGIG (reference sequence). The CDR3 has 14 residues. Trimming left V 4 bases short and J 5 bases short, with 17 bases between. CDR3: CAWNREAGSYGYTF. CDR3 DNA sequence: TGTGCCTGGAATCGGGAGGCAGGGTCATATGGCTACACCTTC.

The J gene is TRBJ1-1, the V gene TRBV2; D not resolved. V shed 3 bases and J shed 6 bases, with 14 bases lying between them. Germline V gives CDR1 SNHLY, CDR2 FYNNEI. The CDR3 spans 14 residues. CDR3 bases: TGTGCCAGCAGTGAGCTTCTGGGTGCGGCTGAAGCTTTCTTT. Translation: CASSELLGAAEAFF. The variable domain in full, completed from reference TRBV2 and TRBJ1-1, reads EPEVTQTPSHQVTQMGQEVILRCVPISNHLYFYWYRQILGQKVEFLVSFYNNEISEKSEIFDDQFSVERPDGSNFTLKIRSTKLEDSAMYFCASSELLGAAEAFFGQGTRLTVV.

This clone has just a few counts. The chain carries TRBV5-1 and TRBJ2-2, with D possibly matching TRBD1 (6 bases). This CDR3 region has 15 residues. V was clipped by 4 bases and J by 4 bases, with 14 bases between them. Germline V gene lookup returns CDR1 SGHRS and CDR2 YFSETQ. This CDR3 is CASSPRQDSTGELFF. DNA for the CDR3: TGCGCCAGCAGCCCGCGACAGGACAGCACCGGGGAGCTGTTTTTT.

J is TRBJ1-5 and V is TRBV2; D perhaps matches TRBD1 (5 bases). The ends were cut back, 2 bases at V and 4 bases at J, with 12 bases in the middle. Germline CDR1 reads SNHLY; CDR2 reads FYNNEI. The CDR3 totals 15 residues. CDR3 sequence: CASSESGTINQPQHF. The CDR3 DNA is TGTGCCAGCAGTGAATCAGGGACTATTAATCAGCCCCAGCATTTT.

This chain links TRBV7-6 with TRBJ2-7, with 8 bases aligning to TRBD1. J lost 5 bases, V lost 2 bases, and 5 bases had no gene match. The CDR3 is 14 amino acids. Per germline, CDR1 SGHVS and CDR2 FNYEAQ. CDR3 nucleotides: TGTGCCAGCAGCTTACGGGACAGGCTCCACGAGCAGTACTTC. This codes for CASSLRDRLHEQYF.

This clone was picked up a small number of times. The CDR3 nucleotides are TGTGCCAGCAGCTTGCGGGGGGCAGGCAATCAGCCCCAGCATTTT. It yields the protein CASSLRGAGNQPQHF. The chain has TRBV5-6 and TRBJ1-5; D might be TRBD1 (6 bases). Trimming pared 1 base from V and 2 bases from J, leaving 10 bases between. The CDR3 sequence is 15 residues long. The germline V gene encodes CDR1 SGHDT and CDR2 YYEEEE.